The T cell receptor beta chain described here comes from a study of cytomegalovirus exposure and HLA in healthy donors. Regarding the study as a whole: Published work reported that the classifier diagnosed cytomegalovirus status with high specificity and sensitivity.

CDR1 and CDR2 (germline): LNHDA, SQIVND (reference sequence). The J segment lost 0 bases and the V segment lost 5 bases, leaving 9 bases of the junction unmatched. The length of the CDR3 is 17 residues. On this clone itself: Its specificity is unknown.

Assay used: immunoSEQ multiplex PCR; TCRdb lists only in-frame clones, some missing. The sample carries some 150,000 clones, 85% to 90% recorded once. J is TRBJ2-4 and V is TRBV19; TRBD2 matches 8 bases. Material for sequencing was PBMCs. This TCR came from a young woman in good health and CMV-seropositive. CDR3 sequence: CASSPRRGASAKNIQYF. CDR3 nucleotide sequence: TGTGCCAGTAGTCCTAGGCGGGGGGCCTCAGCCAAAAACATTCAGTACTTC.